This TCR beta chain appears in the sequencing data of a study of T cell responses to AZD1222 COVID-19 vaccine (dated by TCRdb to the early 2020s). Regarding the research as a whole: A total of 233 trial participants underwent TCR sequencing, of whom about 200 had received two doses of AZD1222 and 26 had received two doses of the MenACWY control vaccine. Trial participants were enrolled by age into 18-55, 56-69 and 70-plus year subgroups, with around 150, 28 and 57 TCR-sequenced participants respectively. Overall results and qualifications from the work: The 56-69-year group was small, and its depth increase did not reach significance, likely because of low power. Conclusions about previously exposed vaccinees are limited because only six or seven AZD1222 recipients were SARS-CoV-2 seropositive at baseline. Most participants were white British and females outnumbered males, and the authors suggested that clonal diversity may have been underestimated. After two AZD1222 doses, both the breadth and the depth of spike-specific TCRs were significantly higher than at day 0 and than in MenACWY recipients. Because no samples from the day 14 peak response were available, repertoires could be characterized only after the peak T cell response. The vaccine-associated CD4 TCRs covered the entire spike protein, and the dominant responses fell in regions 160-218 and 743-854. Reportedly, almost half of the unique spike-specific TCRs recognized epitopes lying outside the regions that are mutated in the B.1.351 and B.1.1.7 variants.

For this clone: The specificity of this receptor is unknown. No base quality information exists; no much larger clone differs at one position.

The sample's time point label, in plain terms: about 28 days (+/-7) after the second vaccine dose. AZD1222 recipients with second doses at about 4 weeks or about 12 weeks were pooled, because spike-specific TCR depth and breadth did not differ between schedules. Vaccinee samples were obtained from the UK trials COV001 and COV002, which included a single-blind randomized controlled phase 2/3 trial of AZD1222 (ChAdOx1 nCoV-19) in healthy adults. For TCRbeta chain sequencing, PBMC samples were collected from trial participants at day 0 and at day 28 after the second dose. Measured from the cysteine to the phenylalanine, the CDR3 is 14 residues long. Only CDR3 DNA is held: 42 bases, read in frame from base 1. V ends up 6 bases short and J 2 bases short, with an unmatched junction base count of 3. As encoded in the germline V gene, CDR1 is MDHEN while CDR2 is SYDVKM. The CDR3 regions of human TCRbeta chains were analyzed by immunosequencing. The source study handled its data this way. TCRs in the repertoires were compared against a reference library of SARS-CoV-2-specific TCRs that had been generated with the MIRA antigen-specificity platform. Breadth was defined as the fraction of unique TCRs that were SARS-CoV-2-associated. Depth was defined as the fraction of total T cells that were SARS-CoV-2-associated. Using the MIRA data, each spike-specific TCR was mapped to the spike region that the TCR reacts to and placed in a CD4 or CD8 class. Log10-transformed breadth and depth values were compared by one-way ANOVA with Sidak's multiple comparisons tests. TCRdb limited this immuneACCESS table to in-frame rearrangements with V and J called. A share of clones is missing; checked studies link under half to unresolved V genes, and the rest is unexplained. Clonal size and the V and J genes are those of that table, whereas D and trimming came from the DNA. The table for this sample lists around 91,000 clones; roughly nine tenths of them were counted only once. The ten largest clonotypes hold approximately 9% of the sample.

This TCR came from an adult who received the AZD1222 COVID-19 vaccine. Sequencing used peripheral blood, obtained 28 days after the second AZD1222 dose. The chain is made from TRBV28 and TRBJ1-2; TRBD1 matches 10 bases in the middle. The DNA sequence reads TGTGCCAGCAGACCGGGACAGGGGAACTATGGCTACACCTTC. Its protein product is CASRPGQGNYGYTF.